This is a list of T cell receptor beta chains from one sample in a study of cytomegalovirus exposure and HLA in healthy donors. Clones were sequenced by immunoSEQ multiplex PCR, and TCRdb holds only the in-frame ones, with some missing. The sample has under 150,000 clones; over 60% are singletons. Sequenced: PBMCs. The source is a man aged 35 to 55 in good health and CMV-seronegative. CDR3s include the opening cysteine and the closing phenylalanine or tryptophan. D genes are given only for firm matches. Expanded clones are given a class, and other clones once, few, many or no size at all.

j_call v_call clone_size d_call cdr3_nt cdr3_aa
TRBJ2-3 TRBV28 . . TGTGCCAGCAGTTTATTACAGCGGGGCACAGATACGCAGTATTTT CASSLLQRGTDTQYF
TRBJ2-7 TRBV27 . . TGTGCCAGCAGTTTAAAGAGTACCTCCTACGAGCAGTACTTC CASSLKSTSYEQYF
TRBJ1-1 TRBV29-1 . TRBD1 TGCAGCACACAGGGGGCAGGCACTGAAGCTTTCTTT CSTQGAGTEAFF
TRBJ2-5 TRBV28 . . TGTGCCAGCAAGAAAGGGGGACGGGTTCAAGAGACCCAGTACTTC CASKKGGRVQETQYF
TRBJ2-3 TRBV27 . . TGTGCCAGCAGTTTACAGGACATAAGCACAGATACGCAGTATTTT CASSLQDISTDTQYF
TRBJ1-2 TRBV19 few TRBD1 TGTGCCAGTAGTATCGGGGACAGGGCCGAGTGCACCTTC CASSIGDRAECTF
TRBJ1-4 TRBV6-1 . . TGTGCCAGCAGTGGGACAGACTTGCATGGAGGACTGTTTTTT CASSGTDLHGGLFF
TRBJ1-5 TRBV19 . TRBD1 TGTGCCAGTAGTATAGGAGGGGGCGGGAATCAGCCCCAGCATTTT CASSIGGGGNQPQHF
TRBJ2-3 TRBV19 . TRBD2 TGTGCCAGTAGCCTCGAAGGGCGGGGGGGCCGGGATACGCAGTATTTT CASSLEGRGGRDTQYF
TRBJ2-7 TRBV6-1 few . TGTGCCGAGGGCGGGGTCTACGAGCAGTACTTC CAEGGVYEQYF
TRBJ2-5 TRBV6-5 . . TGTGCCAGCTCAACCCGCGCGGAGCTTCTAGAGACCCAGTACTTC CASSTRAELLETQYF
TRBJ2-5 TRBV14 . TRBD1 TGTGCCAGCAGCTACACCGGGACAGGGGGCATGGGGACCCAGTACTTC CASSYTGTGGMGTQYF
TRBJ1-4 TRBV7-9 . TRBD1 TGTGCCAGCAGCTCACCTCGACAGGGGGCAACTAATGAAAAACTGTTTTTT CASSSPRQGATNEKLFF
TRBJ1-1 TRBV14 few . TGTGCCAGCAGCCAATACGGGGGCACTGAAGCTTTCTTT CASSQYGGTEAFF
TRBJ2-7 TRBV25-1 once TRBD1 TGTGCCAGCAGTGATACAGGGGTCTACGAGCAGTACTTC CASSDTGVYEQYF
TRBJ1-5 TRBV19 . . TGTGCCAGTAGTTCCGGGATCAATCAGCCCCAGCATTTT CASSSGINQPQHF
TRBJ1-5 TRBV28 . TRBD1 TGTGCCAGCAGTTTATTTTGGGCAGGGGGCTTCGCTAGCAATCAGCCCCAGCATTTT CASSLFWAGGFASNQPQHF
TRBJ2-2 TRBV27 . TRBD1 TGTGCCAGCAGTGGCCGGGACAGGGGAGGGTTCGGGGAGCTGTTTTTT CASSGRDRGGFGELFF
TRBJ1-2 TRBV25-1 few . TGTGCCAGCAGTGAATTTGGGCAGGCCTATGGCTACACCTTC CASSEFGQAYGYTF
TRBJ2-7 TRBV6-1 . . TGTGCCAGCAGTGAAGTCGCAGGGGCCAACGAGCAGTACTTC CASSEVAGANEQYF
TRBJ1-5 TRBV2 . . TGTGCCAGCAGTGAGATCCGGCAGGGCGAACAGCCCCAGCATTTT CASSEIRQGEQPQHF
TRBJ2-7 TRBV30 . TRBD1 TGTGCCTGGGGAACAGGGGACAACGAGCAGTACTTC CAWGTGDNEQYF
TRBJ2-2 TRBV2 . TRBD2 TGTGCCAGCAGCACTAGCGGGCCGAACACCGGGGAGCTGTTTTTT CASSTSGPNTGELFF
TRBJ1-2 TRBV2 . . TGTGCCAGCAACCCTCAGGGGCCCGAGAACTATGGCTACACCTTC CASNPQGPENYGYTF
TRBJ2-3 TRBV10-3 . . TGTGCCATCAGTGACAACAGGGCCGACACAGATACGCAGTATTTT CAISDNRADTDTQYF
TRBJ1-1 TRBV6-1 . . TGTGCCAGCAGACAGGGTCGGACGGAAGCTTTCTTT CASRQGRTEAFF
TRBJ2-7 TRBV13 . . TGTGCCAGCAGCTTGGGCACAGGAACCTACGAGCAGTACTTC CASSLGTGTYEQYF